This T cell receptor (beta chain) came from a study of blood T cells in healthy people across ages. Germline CDR1 is SEHNR and CDR2 is FQNEAQ (reference sequence). CDR3 length: 13 amino acids. The ends were cut back, 0 bases at V and 8 bases at J, with 10 bases in the middle. The study, taken as a whole, reports: The long-lived group displayed more naive CD4+ cells, plus higher diversity, than the aged donors did.

Using a J-beta primer mix together with a sample-barcoded 5' primer, a second PCR was run for about 7 to 12 cycles. The yield of each sample was at least 2.5 million CDR3-containing paired-end reads. A single record per CDR3 protein comes from TCRdb applying MiXCR to the 5' RACE reads. The sample shows about 1.7 million distinct CDR3 sequences, 28% of them seen only once. Concerning this clonotype: The target antigen is unknown.

V is TRBV7-9 and J is TRBJ1-2; the D gene is possibly TRBD1 (6 bases). This TCR was recovered from a woman aged 25 to 39 in good health. The sequenced sample consisted of blood. CDR3 in DNA: TGTGCCAGCAGCTTAGCAGGACAGCGGGGCTACACCTTC. Translated, it gives CASSLAGQRGYTF.